The 22 T cell receptor beta chains below were found in one sample sequenced in a study of blood T cell repertoires in COVID-19. Repertoires were generated with immunoSEQ multiplex PCR, while TCRdb's copy carries only in-frame clones and drops some. The sample includes 150,000 or so clones, roughly four fifths of them seen just once. Sequencing used peripheral blood. The receptor set was obtained from a woman aged 50 to 60 with active or convalescent COVID-19.

This chain joins TRBV6-5 and TRBJ1-4; D is perhaps TRBD1 (6 bases). V was trimmed by 0 bases and J by 3 bases, leaving 11 bases between them. From germline, CDR1 is MNHEY and CDR2 SVGAGI. The CDR3 runs to 16 residues. The CDR3 sequence is CASSYSNQGPNEKLFF. The CDR3 coding sequence is TGTGCCAGCAGTTACTCGAACCAGGGGCCTAATGAAAAACTGTTTTTT.

The V gene is TRBV10-3, the J gene TRBJ2-7; 11 bases line up with TRBD1. CDR3 size: 14 residues. The trim removed 6 bases at V and 4 bases at J, leaving 5 bases unmatched. Germline V gene sequence: CDR1 ENHRY, CDR2 SYGVKD. CDR3 sequence reads: CAISGRDRGYEQYF. The DNA for the CDR3 is TGTGCCATCAGCGGCCGGGACAGGGGGTACGAGCAGTACTTC.

The chain couples TRBV7-9 to TRBJ2-2; D may be TRBD2 (5 bases). This CDR3 region has 15 residues. V lost 5 bases and J lost 2, with 12 bases in between. Germline values: CDR1 SEHNR, CDR2 FQNEAQ (reference sequence). CDR3 region: CASSLRGFNTGELFF. The CDR3 nucleotides read TGTGCCAGCAGCCTCCGGGGATTTAACACCGGGGAGCTGTTTTTT. Full variable domain (remainder filled in from reference TRBV7-9 and TRBJ2-2): DTGVSQNPRHKITKRGQNVTFRCDPISEHNRLYWYRQTLGQGPEFLTYFQNEAQLEKSRLLSDRFSAERPKGSFSTLEIQRTEQGDSAMYLCASSLRGFNTGELFFGEGSRLTVL.

The rearrangement joins TRBV19 to TRBJ1-5, with TRBD1 identical over 10 bases. This CDR3 is 16 amino acids long. Germline CDR1 LNHDA, CDR2 SQIVND (reference sequence). Unmatched junction bases numbered 8, after V lost 6 bases and J lost 3 bases. CDR3 protein: CASSHRQGALNQPQHF. Here the CDR3 DNA reads TGTGCCAGTAGCCACAGACAGGGGGCCCTCAATCAGCCCCAGCATTTT.

V and J are TRBV3-1 (or the pseudogene TRBV3-2) and TRBJ1-1; D is uncertain. CDR1 is LGHDT and CDR2 is YNNKEL in the germline V gene (reference sequence). The CDR3 contains 14 residues. The ends were cut back, 0 bases at V and 4 bases at J, with 9 bases in the middle. CDR3 coding DNA: TGTGCCAGCAGCCAAGATCCCCGAGGCACTGAAGCTTTCTTT. As protein: CASSQDPRGTEAFF.

This clone was counted between two and nine times. The chain uses TRBV19 and TRBJ1-2, with D tentatively TRBD1 (6 bases). The CDR3 spans 15 residues. The V and J ends lost 8 bases and 0 bases respectively, with 16 bases between them. CDR1 and CDR2 from the germline V gene are LNHDA and SQIVND (reference sequence). The CDR3 protein is CASSTTGSSNYGYTF. The CDR3 bases are TGTGCCAGTTCGACGACAGGCAGCTCTAACTATGGCTACACCTTC. Variable domain in full (rest from reference TRBV19 and TRBJ1-2): DGGITQSPKYLFRKEGQNVTLSCEQNLNHDAMYWYRQDPGQGLRLIYYSQIVNDFQKGDIAEGYSVSREKKESFPLTVTSAQKNPTAFYLCASSTTGSSNYGYTFGSGTRLTVV.

The chain recombines TRBV4-3 with TRBJ2-7, with 9 bases lining up with TRBD1. Germline CDR1 LGHNA, CDR2 YSLEER. Trimming took 3 bases from V and 6 from J; bases not matched to a gene: 9. CDR3 size: 15 residues. DNA of the CDR3: TGCGCCAGCAGCCATTCCGGGACAGGGTCCCCCGAGCAGTACTTC. This translates into CASSHSGTGSPEQYF.

This chain links TRBV25-1 with TRBJ2-7; the D gene is possibly TRBD2 (6 bases). CDR1 is MGHDK and CDR2 is SYGVNS in the germline V gene. V lost 3 bases and J 6 bases, leaving 12 bases between the germline ends. CDR3 size: 13 residues. This CDR3 reads CASSDSGLSEQYF. The DNA for the CDR3 is TGTGCCAGCAGTGACTCGGGACTCTCCGAGCAGTACTTC.

The chain employs TRBV14 and TRBJ1-6; D gene ambiguous. Trimming left V 1 base short and J 0 bases short, with 7 bases between. The CDR3 has 16 residues. Germline assignment: CDR1 SGHDN and CDR2 FVKESK. The CDR3 loop reads CASSQAGRSYNSPLHF. DNA of the CDR3: TGTGCCAGCAGCCAAGCGGGTCGCTCCTATAATTCACCCCTCCACTTT.

This clone was recorded only once. This sequence joins TRBV20-1 and TRBJ1-1, with 9 bases that match TRBD1. From germline, CDR1 is DFQATT and CDR2 SNEGSKA (reference sequence). V dropped 3 bases and J dropped 7; count of bases not matched to a gene: 15. CDR3 length equals 16 residues. CDR3 in DNA: TGCAGTGCTAGTACGGCCAGGGACAGGGTGCTGGGTGAAGCTTTCTTT. Translation gives CSASTARDRVLGEAFF.

The rearrangement joins TRBV7-9 to TRBJ1-6; no reliable D call. V was shortened by 2 bases and J by 8 bases, with 7 bases between the two germline ends. This CDR3 region has 13 residues. CDR1 and CDR2 from the germline V gene are SEHNR and FQNEAQ (reference sequence). The CDR3 sequence is CASSLTTDSPLHF. The DNA of the CDR3 is TGTGCCAGCAGCTTAACTACTGATTCACCCCTCCACTTT.

V gene TRBV30 combines with J gene TRBJ1-5; a weak D match, TRBD1 (5 bases). Germline CDR1 reads GTSNPN; CDR2 reads SVGIG (reference sequence). V was pared by 0 bases and J by 7 bases, with 10 bases between. This CDR3 is built from 13 residues. This chain's CDR3 is CAWSVQDGQPQHF. CDR3 nucleotide sequence: TGTGCCTGGAGTGTACAGGACGGACAGCCCCAGCATTTT. The whole variable domain, filled in from reference TRBV30 and TRBJ1-5, reads SQTIHQWPATLVQPVGSPLSLECTVEGTSNPNLYWYRQAAGRGLQLLFYSVGIGQISSEVPQNLSASRPQDRQFILSSKKLLLSDSGFYLCAWSVQDGQPQHFGDGTRLSIL.

The chain joins TRBV7-8 to TRBJ1-1; TRBD1 might be the D (5 bases). The V and J ends lost 1 base and 1 base respectively, with 7 bases between them. CDR1 is SGHVS and CDR2 is FQNEAQ in the germline V gene. The CDR3 extends over 14 amino acids. The CDR3, as DNA: TGTGCCAGCAGCTTAGGACAGTCGAACACTGAAGCTTTCTTT. This translates into CASSLGQSNTEAFF.

The sample holds a few counts of this clone. The chain has TRBV18 and TRBJ1-3; D not resolved. Deletions cut 0 bases from V and 4 bases from J, with 10 bases between. The CDR3 spans 15 residues. Germline CDR1 KGHSH, CDR2 LQKENI. The CDR3 reads CASSPPSSGGNTIYF. The DNA of the CDR3 is TGTGCCAGCTCACCACCATCTAGCGGGGGAAACACCATATATTTT.

Here the CDR3 DNA reads TGTGCCTGGAGTGTAAGGTCGGGATCTGGGACCCAGTACTTC. This gives the protein CAWSVRSGSGTQYF. The V call is TRBV30, the J call TRBJ2-5, with D possibly TRBD2 on 5 matching bases. The CDR3 runs to 14 residues. Germline values: CDR1 GTSNPN, CDR2 SVGIG (reference sequence). Trimming removed 0 bases at V and 7 bases at J, with 15 bases between.

This clone was detected ten times or more. The chain joins TRBV7-2 to TRBJ2-5; D is ambiguous. Germline lookup yields CDR1 SGHTA and CDR2 FQGNSA. V was cut by 1 base and J by 1 base, with 4 bases left in between. This CDR3 spans 13 amino acids. Here the CDR3 DNA reads TGTGCCAGCAGCTTAGGGGCCCAAGAGACCCAGTACTTC. This translates into CASSLGAQETQYF.

The chain combines TRBV5-6 with TRBJ2-1, with D possibly TRBD2 on 6 matching bases. The V end was cut by 5 bases, the J end by 0 bases, with 12 bases between. CDR3 size: 15 residues. Germline V lookup: CDR1 SGHDT, CDR2 YYEEEE. The CDR3 DNA is TGTGCCAGCAGAGAAGCGGGCAGCTCCTACAATGAGCAGTTCTTC. Residues: CASREAGSSYNEQFF.

This clone came up a few times. The gene calls are TRBV2 and TRBJ1-5; 9 nucleotides align to TRBD1. The length of the CDR3 is 13 residues. Germline loops: CDR1 SNHLY, CDR2 FYNNEI. Trimming cost V 5 bases and J 5 bases; bases outside gene matches: 1. The CDR3: CASSRDRDQPQHF. The CDR3 region has the DNA TGTGCCAGCAGTCGGGACAGGGATCAGCCCCAGCATTTT.

This clone was observed a handful of times. The chain couples TRBV5-1 to TRBJ1-3; TRBD1 matches 10 bases. The CDR3 spans 15 residues. Per the germline V gene, CDR1 is SGHRS and CDR2 is YFSETQ. J was trimmed by 4 bases and V by 4 bases; bases with no gene match: 5. The CDR3 region has the DNA TGCGCCAGCAGCCCAACGACAGGGGGCGGAAACACCATATATTTT. Translating gives CASSPTTGGGNTIYF.

The chain joins TRBV9 to TRBJ2-2; TRBD2 is a possible D gene (5 bases). V was shortened by 0 bases and J by 5 bases, with 8 bases between the two germline ends. This CDR3 comprises 14 residues. The germline V gene has CDR1 SGDLS and CDR2 YYNGEE. The CDR3 protein is CASSVVRDTGELFF. The CDR3, as DNA: TGTGCCAGCAGCGTAGTGAGGGATACCGGGGAGCTGTTTTTT.

The chain joins TRBV2 to TRBJ1-3, with a weak D call TRBD1 (6 bases). V was shortened by 2 bases and J by 9 bases, with 17 bases between the two germline ends. This CDR3 comprises 15 residues. The germline gives CDR1 SNHLY, CDR2 FYNNEI. CDR3 sequence reads: CASSELAGARGTIYF. For the CDR3, the DNA is TGTGCCAGCAGTGAATTGGCAGGGGCTAGGGGCACCATATATTTT.

This clone was seen only a few times. The chain uses TRBV14 and TRBJ2-2; 13 bases line up with TRBD2. This CDR3 contains 15 residues. Germline loops: CDR1 SGHDN, CDR2 FVKESK. V trimming: 9 bases; J trimming: 4 bases; junction bases outside the gene matches: 5. The DNA for the CDR3 is TGTGCCAGTACTCGGACTAGCGGGGGCACCGGGGAGCTGTTTTTT. The encoded protein is CASTRTSGGTGELFF. Full variable domain (rest looked up from reference TRBV14 and TRBJ2-2): EAGVTQFPSHSVIEKGQTVTLRCDPISGHDNLYWYRRVMGKEIKFLLHFVKESKQDESGMPNNRFLAERTGGTYSTLKVQPAELEDSGVYFCASTRTSGGTGELFFGEGSRLTVL.